This record looks at one TCR beta chain sequence and its context. The data originate from a study of blood T cell repertoires in COVID-19. Study as a whole: Researchers got acute and convalescent COVID-19 samples from the United States, Italy and Spain.

Authors' methods: Estimated nucleated cell counts came from reference gene primer amplification. The protocol was immunoSEQ multiplex PCR, while the TCRdb copy is restricted to in-frame clones and leaves out a portion. The DNA gave D and trimming, while V, J and clone size come from that table. The sample consists of 150,000 to 200,000 clones, around 87% of them appearing once. The specimen was peripheral blood. The TCR originated in an elderly woman in a cohort sampled during active or convalescent COVID-19.

CDR3 bases: TGTGCCAGCAGCGCTATAGAAACCGGGACATGGGAAGCCCGAAACACCATATATTTT. It codes for CASSAIETGTWEARNTIYF. The chain has TRBV5-5 and TRBJ1-3; D perhaps matches TRBD1 (6 bases). Germline V CDR1 and CDR2: SGHKS, YYEKEE (reference sequence). With 4 bases removed from V and 5 bases from J, the gap between germline ends came to 28 bases. The CDR3 is made up of 19 amino acids. The full variable domain, rest sourced from reference TRBV5-5 and TRBJ1-3, is DAGVTQSPTHLIKTRGQQVTLRCSPISGHKSVSWYQQVLGQGPQFIFQYYEKEERGRGNFPDRFSARQFPNYSSELNVNALLLGDSALYLCASSAIETGTWEARNTIYFGEGSWLTVV.